The clone carrying this T cell receptor beta chain appeared many times. Its specificity is unknown. This sample was included in a study of read filtering for tumor transcriptome and immune sequencing. Points from the study as a whole: In IR-seq, single-read clonotypes were 75% to 90% of clonotypes but about 3.5% of reads.

This library used approximately 370 ng RNA and molecular barcoded adaptors spanning alpha/delta and beta/gamma chains. TCRdb independently ran MiXCR on the reads; one entry per CDR3 protein. The sample yields 20,000 to 25,000 distinct CDR3 sequences, approximately 13% seen once. Trimming at V came to 4 bases and at J to 3 bases, leaving 6 bases not matched to a gene. CDR3 length: 14 residues. Per the germline V gene, CDR1 is SQVTM and CDR2 is ANQGSEA. The rearrangement uses TRBV29-1 and TRBJ2-3; 8 nucleotides agree with TRBD1. The sequence was collected from a donor at least 40 years old with multiple myeloma. The sample consisted of a population of CD138-negative cells sorted from bone marrow. CDR3: CSVAGQAGTDTQYF. The CDR3 coding sequence is TGCAGCGTTGCGGGACAGGCAGGAACAGATACGCAGTATTTT.